What follows describes a single T cell receptor (beta chain). Authors' data handling: Reference gene primers were amplified, and this amplification served to estimate nucleated cell counts. Sequencing was performed with immunoSEQ multiplex PCR; in TCRdb, only in-frame clones are kept and a portion is missing. That table furnishes V, J and clone size, whereas the DNA furnished D and trimming. The profile covers approximately 260,000 clones, with roughly 88% appearing a single time and roughly a tenth taken by the ten largest. These data are taken from a study of blood T cell repertoires in COVID-19. On the study more broadly: COVID-19 samples collected from the United States, Italy and Spain covered acute and convalescent phases. The cDNA or gDNA used as material had been derived from T cells, B-cell-depleted T cells, or PBMCs.

Germline V gene lookup returns CDR1 SGHRS and CDR2 YFSETQ. Between the trimmed V and J ends, which lost 0 bases and 1 base, there was a span of 11 bases. The CDR3 runs to 16 residues. The receptor was isolated from an older woman with COVID-19, enrolled during active disease. Sequencing was done on a sample of peripheral blood. The rearrangement links TRBV5-1 to TRBJ1-3; D is perhaps TRBD1 (5 bases). In nucleotides, the CDR3 is TGCGCCAGCAGCTTGGAGGTCAGGGCGTCTGGAAACACCATATATTTT. It codes for CASSLEVRASGNTIYF.